Listed here are 11 T cell receptor beta chains from one sample, sequenced in a study of circulating CD8 cells and anti-PD-1 response in melanoma. Each library started from roughly 15 ng of total RNA using the QIAseq Immune Repertoire TCR panel. TCRdb itself ran the reads through MiXCR, one entry per CDR3 protein. This table has 400 to 550 distinct CDR3 sequences, 6% to 8% appearing once. Sorting of live CD3+CD8+TCRalphabeta+ cells by PD-1 and/or TIGIT gave four subsets. The sequencing here drew on CD8+ T cells from PBMCs, taken at baseline or after one month of anti-PD-1 therapy (not recorded which). The receptors were gathered from a human donor with melanoma.

This clonotype is labeled large. V is TRBV14 and J is TRBJ2-2; unclear D gene. Looked up from germline, CDR1 is SGHDN and CDR2 is FVKESK. This CDR3 is 15 amino acids long. V lost 4 bases to trimming and J lost 0 bases, with 9 bases between them. The CDR3 reads CASSPGPPNTGELFF. In nucleotides, the CDR3 is TGTGCCAGCAGCCCAGGACCGCCGAACACCGGGGAGCTGTTTTTT. Using reference TRBV14 and TRBJ2-2 for the parts outside the CDR3, the full variable domain is EAGVTQFPSHSVIEKGQTVTLRCDPISGHDNLYWYRRVMGKEIKFLLHFVKESKQDESGMPNNRFLAERTGGTYSTLKVQPAELEDSGVYFCASSPGPPNTGELFFGEGSRLTVL.

This clonotype is medium-sized within its sample. A much bigger clone sits one base away, suggesting this may be a read error. The rearrangement links TRBV19 to TRBJ2-7; D not resolved. The CDR3 is made up of 15 amino acids. V lost 4 bases and J lost 3, with 16 bases in between. The germline V gene has CDR1 LNHDA and CDR2 SQIVND (reference sequence). CDR3 sequence reads: CASSKHFQAGYEQYF. The CDR3, as DNA: TGTGCCAGTAGTAAACATTTCCAAGCCGGCTACGAGCAGTACTTC.

In this sample, this clonotype is large. The CDR3 spells CASSPSGEFRYEQYF. The CDR3 DNA reads as TGTGCCAGCTCACCGTCGGGGGAGTTTCGGTACGAGCAGTACTTC. The chain joins TRBV18 to TRBJ2-7; a possible D gene is TRBD2 (6 bases). CDR1 and CDR2 (germline): KGHSH, LQKENI. This CDR3 spans 15 amino acids. V was pared by 3 bases and J by 4 bases, with 16 bases between.

This clonotype counts as medium-sized (0.01 to 0.1%). The rearrangement joins TRBV10-3 to TRBJ2-7, with 8 positions matching TRBD1. Germline V gene lookup returns CDR1 ENHRY and CDR2 SYGVKD. The junction had 15 bases not matched to a gene; V was cut back by 9 bases and J by 2 bases. CDR3 length: 16 residues. This chain's CDR3 is CAITMHTGGETYEQYF. The DNA for the CDR3 is TGTGCCATTACCATGCATACAGGGGGTGAGACCTACGAGCAGTACTTC.

Judged by abundance, this clonotype is medium-sized. This chain uses TRBV28 with TRBJ2-2, with TRBD1 identical over 7 bases. The trim removed 3 bases at V and 5 bases at J, leaving 6 bases unmatched. CDR1 and CDR2 (germline): MDHEN, SYDVKM. The CDR3 extends over 15 amino acids. In nucleotides, the CDR3 is TGTGCCAGCAGTTTCGTGGACAGGTCAACCGGGGAGCTGTTTTTT. Translation: CASSFVDRSTGELFF.

This clonotype is termed medium-sized (0.01 to 0.1%). The missing conserved phenylalanine or tryptophan at the end of this CDR3 makes a read error likely. The genes are TRBV29-1 and TRBJ2-2; TRBD2 matches 13 bases. The V gene's germline CDR1 is SQVTM and CDR2 ANQGSEA. The CDR3 has 14 amino acids. The junction had 2 bases not matched to a gene; V was cut back by 6 bases and J by 4 bases. CDR3 residues: CSVTSGRGTGELFL. CDR3 coding DNA: TGCAGCGTCACTAGCGGGAGGGGCACCGGGGAGCTGTTTCTT.

Sample share makes this clonotype large. V gene TRBV29-1 combines with J gene TRBJ1-5, with D possibly matching TRBD1 (5 bases). The CDR3 is made up of 12 amino acids. Trimming left V 8 bases short and J 7 bases short, with 15 bases between. Germline loops: CDR1 SQVTM, CDR2 ANQGSEA. In nucleotides, the CDR3 is TGCAGCACGGGGGAGGGAAGACAGCCCCAGCATTTT. This translates into CSTGEGRQPQHF.

This clonotype is large in the sample. The chain recombines TRBV24-1 with TRBJ1-5; perhaps TRBD1 as D (5 bases). V dropped 4 bases and J dropped 0 bases, with 9 bases sitting between them. There are 15 residues in the CDR3. Germline V CDR1 and CDR2: KGHDR, SFDVKD. As DNA, the CDR3 is TGTGCCACCAGTGAAGGGGCCGATAGCAATCAGCCCCAGCATTTT. Residues: CATSEGADSNQPQHF.

This clonotype ranks as medium-sized. The chain couples TRBV29-1 to TRBJ1-1; D possibly corresponds to TRBD1 (6 bases). Germline V gives CDR1 SQVTM, CDR2 ANQGSEA. The CDR3 sequence is 13 residues long. Trimming pared 5 bases from V and 7 bases from J, leaving 17 bases between. CDR3 region: CSVFRGAQGEAFF. CDR3 DNA sequence: TGCAGCGTTTTTCGGGGGGCGCAGGGTGAAGCTTTCTTT.

By share, this clonotype counts as large. The V gene is TRBV27, the J gene TRBJ2-7, with D perhaps TRBD2 (6 bases). Germline V gene sequence: CDR1 MNHEY, CDR2 SMNVEV (reference sequence). The CDR3 loop spans 15 amino acids. V lost 2 bases, J lost 0 bases, and 11 bases lay in between. Here the CDR3 DNA reads TGTGCCAGCAGTTTAGTCCCGGGACTCTCCTACGAGCAGTACTTC. It translates to CASSLVPGLSYEQYF.

Sample share makes this clonotype medium-sized. The chain links TRBV6-6 to TRBJ1-2; TRBD1 aligns across 7 bases. In germline, CDR1 is MNHNY, CDR2 SVGAGI (reference sequence). With V trimmed by 6 bases and J by 4 bases, 5 bases remained unmatched. The CDR3 has 13 amino acids. The CDR3 DNA reads as TGTGCCAGCAGGTACCGGGACAGCTATGGCTACACCTTC. This sequence encodes CASRYRDSYGYTF.